Listed below are T cell receptor beta chains from one sample, sequenced in a study of T cells in Graves' hyperthyroidism and ophthalmopathy. Via MiXCR, TCRdb re-called the multiplex PCR reads, giving one row per CDR3 protein. The sample holds 400,000 to 600,000 distinct CDR3 sequences, about 20% seen once. What was sequenced was blood. These receptors all come from a man younger than 35 with Graves' hyperthyroidism. CDR3s leave out the opening cysteine and the closing phenylalanine or tryptophan. Each record gives: J gene, V gene, CDR3 length, CDR3 protein.

J: TRBJ2-5
V: TRBV15
length: 13
CDR3: ATSRDPDRQETQY

J: TRBJ1-2
V: TRBV6-5
length: 12
CDR3: ASGAQAGHHGYT

J: TRBJ2-7
V: TRBV10-3
length: 10
CDR3: AIRTGSGEQY

J: TRBJ1-2
V: TRBV7-9
length: 12
CDR3: ASSQAHSRGGYT

J: TRBJ1-2
V: TRBV4-1
length: 14
CDR3: ASSQDLAGGMYGYT

J: TRBJ2-7
V: TRBV5-1
length: 16
CDR3: ASSLVGIGQGSTYEQY

J: TRBJ2-7
V: TRBV20-1
length: 12
CDR3: SAIPGQDAYEQY

J: TRBJ1-5
V: TRBV6-1
length: 13
CDR3: ASSDRVGSNQPQH

J: TRBJ1-2
V: TRBV6-1
length: 12
CDR3: ASNRVQGNYGYT

J: TRBJ1-5
V: TRBV7-8
length: 13
CDR3: ASSLGTVEDQPQH

J: TRBJ2-5
V: TRBV7-9
length: 12
CDR3: ASSHGTPGETQY

J: TRBJ1-2
V: TRBV30
length: 9
CDR3: AWSTGGSYT

J: TRBJ1-1
V: TRBV14
length: 13
CDR3: ASSPRAGVNTEAF

J: TRBJ1-1
V: TRBV20-1
length: 11
CDR3: SARDGGGTEAF

J: TRBJ1-2
V: TRBV4-1
length: 16
CDR3: ASSQERIGAQVGYGYT

J: TRBJ2-7
V: TRBV2
length: 10
CDR3: ASSDGGFEQY

J: TRBJ2-2
V: TRBV5-1
length: 13
CDR3: ASSLQAGNTGELF

J: TRBJ1-5
V: TRBV5-1
length: 13
CDR3: ASSRGDGLNQPQH

J: TRBJ2-7
V: TRBV20-1
length: 13
CDR3: SASKNQGHSYEQY

J: TRBJ2-7
V: TRBV12-3/TRBV12-4
length: 15
CDR3: ASSSRQGAPVTYEQY

J: TRBJ1-1
V: TRBV11-2
length: 12
CDR3: ASSLGPERTEAF

J: TRBJ2-5
V: TRBV28
length: 13
CDR3: ASSDGTSGGVTQY

J: TRBJ2-7
V: TRBV5-1
length: 12
CDR3: ASSLVGTNYEQY

J: TRBJ1-2
V: TRBV18
length: 14
CDR3: ASSYQWTEGVYGYT

J: TRBJ2-7
V: TRBV30
length: 13
CDR3: AWSSGAISSYEQY

J: TRBJ1-6
V: TRBV6-1
length: 12
CDR3: ASSMTGGNSPLH

J: TRBJ1-5
V: TRBV27
length: 11
CDR3: ASSGSEGQPQH

J: TRBJ1-5
V: TRBV28
length: 13
CDR3: ASSHRGGGNQPQH

J: TRBJ1-1
V: TRBV12-3/TRBV12-4
length: 11
CDR3: ASSYFGDTEAS

J: TRBJ2-4
V: TRBV20-1
length: 13
CDR3: SARLSGANYGIQY

J: TRBJ2-5
V: TRBV6-2/TRBV6-3
length: 11
CDR3: ASTESEWETQY